The present T cell receptor (beta chain) was sequenced within a study of T-cell reconstitution after alpha-beta-depleted transplantation in children. The library targeted TCRbeta and was prepared with unique molecular identifiers. TCRdb redid the calling of the PCR reads with MiXCR, one entry per CDR3 protein. The sample shows roughly 500,000 distinct CDR3 sequences, approximately 30% of them seen only once. CDR1 is SGHAT, CDR2 FQNNGV, per germline. The CDR3 is 15 amino acids. Trimming pared 3 bases from V and 0 bases from J, leaving 6 bases between. V usage is TRBV11-2 and J usage is TRBJ2-6; D gene uncertain. This sequence was found in a human donor who donated a stem cell graft to a child with aplastic anemia. The input for sequencing was PBMCs from the stem cell graft donor, taken from the stem cell graft. The CDR3 bases are TGTGCCAGCAGCTTCGCTAACTCTGGGGCCAACGTCCTGACTTTC. This codes for CASSFANSGANVLTF.